This TCR beta chain was recorded in a study of CD8 T cells in Susac syndrome. An input of about 0.5 to 1 ug of RNA was subjected to reverse transcription using random hexamers. It was immunoSEQ multiplex PCR that amplified TCR beta CDR3 across 54 Vbeta and 13 Jbeta. TCRdb passed the immunoSEQ multiplex PCR reads through MiXCR, listing each CDR3 protein once. This sample has roughly 190,000 distinct CDR3 sequences, with about 95% found just once. Sequenced input: CD4+ T cells from PBMCs. This sequence was found in a human donor in good health.

The DNA for the CDR3 is TGCGCCAGCAGCCCCAGGAGAGTGGGAGGGCCTGAAGAGCAGTACTTC. Protein: CASSPRRVGGPEEQYF. V is TRBV5-1 and J is TRBJ2-7; TRBD2 matches at 7 bases. The CDR3 loop spans 16 amino acids. The germline gives CDR1 SGHRS, CDR2 YFSETQ. V lost 4 bases and J lost 7; bases outside the gene matches: 17.